The sequence of this T cell receptor (beta chain) was determined in a study of blood T cell repertoires in COVID-19. Original data processing: Amplifying reference gene primers gave estimates of nucleated cell counts. The assay was immunoSEQ multiplex PCR, and TCRdb's table has in-frame clones only and misses some. That table is the source of V, J and clone size, and D and trimming were worked out from the DNA. The table lists 150,000 to 250,000 clones, roughly 82% of them singletons, with around 11% in the top ten. The TCR sequence derives from a man in his forties or fifties who had recovered from COVID-19. Sequencing was done on a sample of PBMCs or T cells enriched from blood (not recorded which).

The CDR3 here is CASSLSPDGRNTEAFF. The CDR3 coding sequence is TGTGCCAGCAGCTTAAGTCCTGATGGTAGGAACACTGAAGCTTTCTTT. V usage is TRBV5-5 and J usage is TRBJ1-1; D gene ambiguous. CDR1 SGHKS and CDR2 YYEKEE come from the germline V gene (reference sequence). The V end was cut by 2 bases, the J end by 1 base, with 15 bases between. CDR3 length equals 16 residues.